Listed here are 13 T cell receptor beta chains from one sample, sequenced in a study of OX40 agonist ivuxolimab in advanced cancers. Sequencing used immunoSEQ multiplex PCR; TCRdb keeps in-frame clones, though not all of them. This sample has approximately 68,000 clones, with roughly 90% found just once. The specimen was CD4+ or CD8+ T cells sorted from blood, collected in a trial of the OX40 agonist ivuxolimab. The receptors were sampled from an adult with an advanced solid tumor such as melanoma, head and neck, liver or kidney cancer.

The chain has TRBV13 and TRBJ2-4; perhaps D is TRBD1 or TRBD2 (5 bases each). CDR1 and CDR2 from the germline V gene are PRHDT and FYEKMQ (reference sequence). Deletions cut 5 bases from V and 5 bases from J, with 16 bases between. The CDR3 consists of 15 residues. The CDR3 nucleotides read TGTGCCAGCAGCCACCGACAGCTGGGGGAAAACATTCAGTACTTC. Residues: CASSHRQLGENIQYF.

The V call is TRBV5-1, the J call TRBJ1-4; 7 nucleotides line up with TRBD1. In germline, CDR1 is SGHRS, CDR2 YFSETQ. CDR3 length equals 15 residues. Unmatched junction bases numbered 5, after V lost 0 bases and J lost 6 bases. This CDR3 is CASSLGAGGDEKLFF. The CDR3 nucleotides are TGCGCCAGCAGCTTGGGTGCAGGGGGAGATGAAAAACTGTTTTTT.

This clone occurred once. CDR3 coding DNA: TGCGCCAGCAGCTTGGAACTAGCGGGGGGGCCTGAGCAGTTCTTC. As protein: CASSLELAGGPEQFF. The V and J genes are TRBV5-1 and TRBJ2-1; 13 nucleotides match TRBD2. In germline, CDR1 is SGHRS, CDR2 YFSETQ. The CDR3 is 15 amino acids. The ends lost 0 bases at V and 9 bases at J; junction bases unmatched: 3.

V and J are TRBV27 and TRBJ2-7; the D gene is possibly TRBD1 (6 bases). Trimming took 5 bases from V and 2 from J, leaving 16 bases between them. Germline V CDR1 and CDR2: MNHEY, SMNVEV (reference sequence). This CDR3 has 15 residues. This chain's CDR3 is CASSPTGLGPYEQYF. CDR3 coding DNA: TGTGCCAGCAGTCCAACAGGGTTGGGGCCCTACGAGCAGTACTTC.

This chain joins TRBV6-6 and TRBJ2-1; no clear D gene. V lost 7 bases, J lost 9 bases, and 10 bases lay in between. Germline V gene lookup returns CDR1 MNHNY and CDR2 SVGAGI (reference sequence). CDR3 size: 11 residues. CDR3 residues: CASIDGIEQFF. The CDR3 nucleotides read TGTGCCAGCATAGACGGCATTGAGCAGTTCTTC.

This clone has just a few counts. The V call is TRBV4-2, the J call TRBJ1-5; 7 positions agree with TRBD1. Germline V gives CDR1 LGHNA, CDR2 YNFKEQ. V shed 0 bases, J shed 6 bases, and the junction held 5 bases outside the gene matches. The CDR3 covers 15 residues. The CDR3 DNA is TGTGCCAGCAGCCAAGAGGCAGGGGGTGTTCAGCCCCAGCATTTT. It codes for CASSQEAGGVQPQHF.

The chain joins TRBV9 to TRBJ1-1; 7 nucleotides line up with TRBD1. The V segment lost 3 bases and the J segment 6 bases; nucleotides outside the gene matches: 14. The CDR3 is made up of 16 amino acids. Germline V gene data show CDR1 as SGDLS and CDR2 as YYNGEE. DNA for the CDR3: TGTGCCAGCAGCGAGACCCAGGGGGGGGGCGGCCCTGAAGCTTTCTTT. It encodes CASSETQGGGGPEAFF.

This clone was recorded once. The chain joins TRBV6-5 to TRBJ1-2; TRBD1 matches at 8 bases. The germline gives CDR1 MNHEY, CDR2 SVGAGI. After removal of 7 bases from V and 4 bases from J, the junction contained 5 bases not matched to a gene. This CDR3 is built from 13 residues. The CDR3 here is CASTPDRAYGYTF. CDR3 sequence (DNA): TGTGCCAGCACCCCGGACAGGGCCTATGGCTACACCTTC.

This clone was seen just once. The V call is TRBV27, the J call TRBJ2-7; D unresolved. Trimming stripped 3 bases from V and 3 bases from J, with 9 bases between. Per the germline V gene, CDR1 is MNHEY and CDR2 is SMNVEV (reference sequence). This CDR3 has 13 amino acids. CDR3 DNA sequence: TGTGCCAGCAGTTTGGGCAGATACTACGAGCAGTACTTC. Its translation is CASSLGRYYEQYF.

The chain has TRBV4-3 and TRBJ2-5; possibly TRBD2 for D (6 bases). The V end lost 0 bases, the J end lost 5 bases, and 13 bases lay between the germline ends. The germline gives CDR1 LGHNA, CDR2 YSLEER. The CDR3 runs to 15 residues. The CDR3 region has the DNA TGCGCCAGCAGCCAAGATAGAGGAGGGTGGGAGACCCAGTACTTC. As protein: CASSQDRGGWETQYF.

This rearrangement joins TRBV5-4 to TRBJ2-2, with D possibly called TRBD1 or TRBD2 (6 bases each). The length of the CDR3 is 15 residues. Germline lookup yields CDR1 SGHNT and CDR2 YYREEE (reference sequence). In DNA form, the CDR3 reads TGTGCTGCGAAAGGGGGACTGGCGAACACCGGGGAGCTGTTTTTT. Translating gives CAAKGGLANTGELFF.

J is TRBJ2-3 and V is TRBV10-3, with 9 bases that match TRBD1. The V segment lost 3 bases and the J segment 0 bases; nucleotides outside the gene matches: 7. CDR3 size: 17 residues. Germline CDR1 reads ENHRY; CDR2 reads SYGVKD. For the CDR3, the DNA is TGTGCCATCAGTGAACCCGGGACAGGGCCGAGCACAGATACGCAGTATTTT. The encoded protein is CAISEPGTGPSTDTQYF.

The CDR3 DNA reads TGCAGCGTTGAAGAGCAGGGGAATGAAGCTTTCTTT. This gives the protein CSVEEQGNEAFF. The rearrangement joins TRBV29-1 to TRBJ1-1; the D gene is possibly TRBD1 (6 bases). V was shortened by 0 bases and J by 7 bases, with 9 bases between the two germline ends. Germline V gene lookup returns CDR1 SQVTM and CDR2 ANQGSEA. The CDR3 consists of 12 residues.